These T cell receptor beta chains were read from a single sample in a study of T cells generated in artificial thymic organoids. Their antigens are not known. MiXCR, run by TCRdb on the 5' RACE reads, gives a single entry per CDR3 protein. The data contain some 7,200 distinct CDR3 sequences, 20% to 30% of them singletons. Sequenced: naive CD8+ T cells grown in artificial thymic organoids from cord blood stem and progenitor cells. Receptors were obtained from a human donor who gave cord blood stem cells for thymic organoid culture, a cardiac surgery patient who gave postnatal thymus, or a blood donor (not recorded which). Both conserved end residues are part of each CDR3. The order of the fields is V gene, D gene, J gene, clone size, CDR3 DNA, CDR3 protein. D genes are given only for firm matches. Clone size is given for some rows only: seen once, a few or many times, or a class if the clone is expanded.

TRBV4-2	TRBD2	TRBJ2-5	.	TGTGCCAGCAGCCAAGCCTCGGGGGGGGAGACCCAGTACTTC	CASSQASGGETQYF
TRBV25-1	.	TRBJ2-5	medium-sized	TGTGCCAGCAGGCCTGGAGGGCCCGGGACCCAGTACTTC	CASRPGGPGTQYF
TRBV28	.	TRBJ2-7	medium-sized	TGTGCCAGCAGTTTATTCCCGAAATACAGGTGCTACGAGCAGTACTTC	CASSLFPKYRCYEQYF
TRBV30	.	TRBJ1-1	medium-sized	TGTGCCTGGAGTGTGACCCGCCGCAGAGAAGCTTTCTTT	CAWSVTRRREAFF
TRBV5-1	TRBD1	TRBJ2-6	few	TGCGCCAGCAGTGGACAGGGGGCGCTTGGGGCCAACGTCCTGACTTTC	CASSGQGALGANVLTF
TRBV4-3	.	TRBJ2-7	few	TGCGCCAGCAGCCAAGATCGGGCCTACGAGCAGTACTTC	CASSQDRAYEQYF
TRBV5-1	.	TRBJ1-1	medium-sized	TGCGCCAGCAGCTTGACAGCCGTGAACACTGAAGCTTTCTTT	CASSLTAVNTEAFF
TRBV5-1	.	TRBJ1-2	few	TGCGCCAGCAGCTTGGTGGCAGGCCATGGCTACACCTTC	CASSLVAGHGYTF
TRBV9	TRBD1	TRBJ2-1	.	TGTGCCAGCAGCGCCTACAGGGGTGGCAATGAGCAGTTCTTC	CASSAYRGGNEQFF
TRBV5-6	.	TRBJ2-3	medium-sized	TGTGCCAGCAGCCTGCCCGAATCCGATACGCAGTATTTT	CASSLPESDTQYF
TRBV12-3/TRBV12-4	.	TRBJ2-7	few	TGTGCCAGCAGTTCTAGGGGCCGGGTTAAGTACTTC	CASSSRGRVKYF
TRBV7-9	.	TRBJ1-2	.	TGTGCCAGCAGCTCGAGCGAGGGCTATGGCTACACCTTC	CASSSSEGYGYTF
TRBV30	.	TRBJ2-7	.	TGTGCCTGGAGTGTACACCTCTCCCCCTTGACAGTCAATGAGCAGTACTTC	CAWSVHLSPLTVNEQYF
TRBV5-1	.	TRBJ2-5	medium-sized	TGCGCCAGCAGCTTTGGACGGGCCTGGCAGGAGACCCAGTACTTC	CASSFGRAWQETQYF
TRBV4-3	.	TRBJ1-2	medium-sized	TGCGCCAGCAGCCAAGAAGCTCCGGGAAACTATGGCTACACCTTC	CASSQEAPGNYGYTF
TRBV24-1	TRBD1	TRBJ2-7	.	TGTGCCACCAGTGATAACAGGGGCGAGCAGTACTTC	CATSDNRGEQYF
TRBV12-3/TRBV12-4	.	TRBJ1-2	medium-sized	TGTGCCAGCAGTTTAGATTTCGGTCTAGGGCCCTACTATGGCTACACCTTC	CASSLDFGLGPYYGYTF
TRBV28	.	TRBJ2-5	.	TGTGCCAGCAGTTCCTGGACAATAGAGACCCAGTACTTC	CASSSWTIETQYF
TRBV6-2/TRBV6-3	.	TRBJ2-5	.	TGTGCCAGCAGTTACTCGAGTCGGTGGAGCGGTTGGGCCCAGTACTTC	CASSYSSRWSGWAQYF
TRBV6-2/TRBV6-3	TRBD1	TRBJ2-4	.	TGTGCCAGCCGAAATTCCGGGACAGGGGCGAACATTCAGTACTTC	CASRNSGTGANIQYF
TRBV6-2/TRBV6-3	TRBD1	TRBJ2-2	medium-sized	TGTGCCAGCAGGCCCCCGGGACAGGTTCCGAACACCGGGGAGCTGTTTTTT	CASRPPGQVPNTGELFF
TRBV6-5	.	TRBJ2-3	medium-sized	TGTGCCAGCAGTTACTCGTATAGGGTCTGGTATTTT	CASSYSYRVWYF
TRBV4-1	.	TRBJ2-2	medium-sized	TGCGCCAGCAGCCCGTGGCCCCACGGGGAGCTGTTTTTT	CASSPWPHGELFF
TRBV12-3/TRBV12-4	.	TRBJ2-6	medium-sized	TGTGCCAGCAGCCGTAGGTCTGGGGCCAACGTCCTGACTTTC	CASSRRSGANVLTF
TRBV20-1	.	TRBJ1-1	medium-sized	TGCAGTGCTAGACATATACCGAACACTGAAGCTTTCTTT	CSARHIPNTEAFF
TRBV7-9	.	TRBJ2-3	medium-sized	TGTGCCAGCAGCTTAGGGACAGTCCTATGCCCACCATCCACAGATACGCAGTATTTT	CASSLGTVLCPPSTDTQYF
TRBV4-1	TRBD2	TRBJ2-3	few	TGCGCCAGCAGCCAAGCTCCCTCGACTAGCTCCACAGATACGCAGTATTTT	CASSQAPSTSSTDTQYF